A selection of T cell receptor beta chains follows, all from one sample in a study of shared clonotypes between healthy human individuals. TCRdb keeps only in-frame clones here, not all; method: immunoSEQ multiplex PCR. The data show approximately 1.9 million clones, over 85% seen once. Sequences were obtained from naive CD8+ T cells from PBMCs. Receptors were obtained from a man in his late teens or twenties in good health. Some clones in this sample may be carry-over from other donors' samples. The CDR3 runs from the conserved cysteine through the conserved F or W. Each record gives: J gene, D gene, V gene, CDR3 DNA, CDR3 protein. D genes are given only for firm matches.

TRBJ2-3 TRBD2 TRBV4-3 TGCGCCAGCAGCCAAGGCCCTAGCGGGAGGCCTAGCACAGATACGCAGTATTTT CASSQGPSGRPSTDTQYF
TRBJ1-5 NA TRBV5-6 TGTGCCAGCAGCTGGGATCGGGACTCCGTGTCCCAGCCCCAGCATTTT CASSWDRDSVSQPQHF
TRBJ2-2 NA TRBV4-1 TGCGCCAGCAGCCCAGACCGAGTGGGCGGGGAGCTGTTTTTT CASSPDRVGGELFF
TRBJ2-7 NA TRBV28 TGTGCCAGCAGTTTGATCGGGTATGACTACGAGCAGTACTTC CASSLIGYDYEQYF
TRBJ2-3 TRBD2 TRBV27 TGTGCCAGCAACTTGCGGGAGGGCCTTCCAGATACGCAGTATTTT CASNLREGLPDTQYF
TRBJ2-2 NA TRBV28 TGTGCCAGCAGCCCCCACCGGGAGCTGTTTTTT CASSPHRELFF
TRBJ2-2 NA TRBV2 TGTGCCAGCAGTGAACTGCCCTTGGGGGTCGGGGAGCTGTTTTTT CASSELPLGVGELFF
TRBJ1-4 NA TRBV5-4 TGTGCCAGCAGCTCGGACAGTCCTAATGAAAAACTGTTTTTT CASSSDSPNEKLFF
TRBJ2-1 TRBD1 TRBV27 TGTGCCAGCAGTGACCGGGACAGCTACAATGAGCAGTTCTTC CASSDRDSYNEQFF
TRBJ2-6 NA TRBV28 TGTGCCAGCAGTCCATTGTGGACGGCAGATTACTCTGGGGCCAACGTCCTGACTTTC CASSPLWTADYSGANVLTF
TRBJ1-5 NA TRBV13 TGTGCCAGCAGCCGACAGCGAAATCAGCCCCAGCATTTT CASSRQRNQPQHF
TRBJ1-1 NA TRBV15 TGTGCCACCAGCCCCTGGAGGGGCCAAGGTGCTGAAGCTTTCTTT CATSPWRGQGAEAFF
TRBJ1-1 TRBD1 TRBV7-2 TGTGCCAGCAGCTTAGACCGACAGGGGATGAACACTGAAGCTTTCTTT CASSLDRQGMNTEAFF
TRBJ2-2 NA TRBV9 TGTGCCAGCAGCGTACGGGGTAGCGGAGGAGAGAAGGCCGGGGAGCTGTTTTTT CASSVRGSGGEKAGELFF
TRBJ2-1 NA TRBV29-1 TGCAGCGCCCAGGTGGGGCCGTTGCTGCTTTTCTTC CSAQVGPLLLFF